This T cell receptor (beta chain) was observed in a study of shared clonotypes between healthy human individuals. Unsorted PBMC samples were amplified in replicate PCRs containing around 310 ng DNA, roughly 33,000 T cell genomes. Libraries were prepared by immunoSEQ multiplex PCR; TCRdb keeps only in-frame clonotypes and omits some of them. Among about 480,000 clones listed, 79% were seen once. This CDR3 region has 14 residues. Per the germline V gene, CDR1 is LGHNA and CDR2 is YSLEER. With 4 bases removed from V and 1 base from J, the gap between germline ends came to 11 bases. Unsorted material relied on approximately 90 million PBMCs as the source of genomic DNA.

Sequencing was done on a sample of PBMCs. The receptor's source is a woman aged 35 to 49 in good health. Some clones in this sample may be carry-over from other donors' samples. The J gene is TRBJ2-7, the V gene TRBV4-3; perhaps TRBD2 as D (5 bases). The chain's CDR3 is CASSLLPGSYEQYF. DNA of the CDR3: TGCGCCAGCAGCCTCCTGCCGGGGTCCTACGAGCAGTACTTC.